The present entry profiles one TCR beta chain with its context. This receptor's antigen is unknown. No base quality values were provided; no much bigger clone lies one nucleotide off. This was a case-control study nested in a cohort of healthcare workers in London, UK, who had nasopharyngeal swab PCR tests and blood samples taken every week. Between 23 and 31 March 2020, the week of the UK lockdown, healthcare workers were enrolled and then followed up weekly for as long as 16 weeks. The library was generated by 5' RACE. Sequencing was carried out with a NextSeq 500. In the TCR library protocol, unique molecular identifiers were attached to individual cDNA molecules to correct for PCR bias and sequencing error. Sequencing covered both TCR alpha and beta chains, and within each sample the abundances of alpha and beta sequences were tightly co-correlated. Under the source paper's analysis protocol: V gene, J gene and CDR3 annotation of TCR sequences was performed with Decombinator V4. Expanded TCRs were defined as changing significantly between any two time points under a Poisson model with p below 0.0001. TCR abundances were normalised to the total number of TCRs sequenced per sample and were expressed as counts per million. TRAV1-2 paired with TRAJ12, TRAJ20 or TRAJ33 defined MAIT TCRs, while TRAV10 paired with TRAJ18 defined iNKT TCRs. A search of VDJdb, accessed on 1 November 2021, was run for TCRs annotated to CMV, EBV and SARS-CoV-2, with TCRs annotated for multiple antigens excluded. TCRdb trimmed the raw reads at Q25, called clones with MiXCR and kept productive beta chains. One record per CDR3 amino acid sequence lists the most common genes and DNA. The authors' filters were not applied to this entry. The sample records 50,000 to 65,000 distinct CDR3 sequences, around 13% of which are singletons. The top ten constitute around 3.9% of the sample.

These data are taken from a study of early T cells in non-severe SARS-CoV-2 infection (dated by TCRdb to 2020 to 2023). A note on the overall study: Because TCR sequencing was done on bulk RNA from unsorted whole blood, the alpha and beta chains could not be paired.

Overall results and qualifications from the work: VDJdb matching was skewed toward anti-spike CD8 responses, so virus-specific expansions were likely underestimated and private and CD4 specificities were missed.

The CDR3 starts with the cysteine, ends with the phenylalanine, and has 13 residues. The read is trimmed to its CDR3 DNA, 39 bases read in frame from base 1. Germline trimming: 6 bases from V, 5 bases from J; junction bases outside gene matches: 3. CDR1 and CDR2 (SNHLY, FYNNEI) derive from the germline V gene. This sequence originates from an adult who was a healthcare worker with PCR-confirmed SARS-CoV-2 infection or an uninfected control (not recorded which). Sequences were obtained from whole blood. The chain employs TRBV2 and TRBJ1-4; 7 of the junction bases match TRBD1. The CDR3 protein is CASRQDRNEKLFF. In nucleotides, the sequence is TGTGCCAGCAGACAGGACAGGAATGAAAAACTGTTTTTT.